The rows below give T cell receptor beta chains drawn from one sample of a study of PD-L1 blockade in urothelial cancer. TCRdb's copy holds only in-frame clones and misses some; the assay was immunoSEQ multiplex PCR. The sample lists around 38,000 clones, nearly 85% occurring once. Sequenced material: PBMCs, taken around atezolizumab (anti-PD-L1) treatment. The receptor source for this set is a man between 60 and 75 years old with urothelial cancer. Each CDR3 is given without its conserved first and last residue. The order of the fields is V gene, CDR3 protein.

v_gene: TRBV7-2; CDR3aa: ASSSNTYEQY
v_gene: TRBV6-5; CDR3aa: ASSYSPQGTDTQY
v_gene: TRBV6-5; CDR3aa: ASSYYDREKLF
v_gene: TRBV4-2; CDR3aa: ASSQDAGNSNQPQH
v_gene: TRBV18; CDR3aa: ASSPPGGTYNTEQF
v_gene: TRBV7-8; CDR3aa: ASSYNTGGGILNEQF
v_gene: TRBV7-2; CDR3aa: ASSLGQNTEAF
v_gene: TRBV7-9; CDR3aa: ASSLRVGNYEQY
v_gene: TRBV4-3; CDR3aa: ASSQVQGDYNEQF
v_gene: TRBV29-1; CDR3aa: SVRALGGTSREQF
v_gene: TRBV11-2; CDR3aa: ASSSRTAREQY
v_gene: TRBV5-1; CDR3aa: ASSLNTGKNTEAF
v_gene: TRBV11-2; CDR3aa: ASSAPGTSNEQF
v_gene: TRBV9; CDR3aa: ASSSYREPNEQY
v_gene: TRBV19; CDR3aa: ASSDPTAPRNTEAF
v_gene: TRBV18; CDR3aa: ASSGQGVGEQY
v_gene: TRBV29-1; CDR3aa: SVESAGGKYQETQY
v_gene: TRBV7-2; CDR3aa: ASSFTYEQY
v_gene: TRBV27; CDR3aa: ASSQGLSLH
v_gene: TRBV4-2; CDR3aa: ASSPSGTSGAHNEQF
v_gene: TRBV6-6; CDR3aa: ASSYSAGSGTEAF
v_gene: TRBV19; CDR3aa: ASSITGGDTEAF
v_gene: TRBV21-1; CDR3aa: ASSNRGHEQY
v_gene: TRBV6-1; CDR3aa: ASSEREHYGYT
v_gene: TRBV19; CDR3aa: ASSLRQGADTGELF